Listed below are T cell receptor beta chains from one sample, sequenced in a study of blood T cell repertoires in COVID-19. The table came from immunoSEQ multiplex PCR; TCRdb's copy has only in-frame clones and leaves some out. The sample holds under 550,000 clones, 85% to 90% seen once. The specimen was peripheral blood. The source of these receptors is a man aged 18 to 29 with COVID-19, enrolled during active disease. CDR3s include the opening cysteine and the closing phenylalanine or tryptophan. The order of the fields is CDR3 DNA, CDR3 protein, clone size, D gene, V gene, J gene. D genes are given only for firm matches. Size tells how often a clone was seen (once, few, many) or the class of an expanded clone, and some rows leave it out.

DNA: TGTGCCAGCAAAGAGACAGGCAGGCGCGGTGGCTACACCTTC
CDR3: CASKETGRRGGYTF
size: .
D: .
V: TRBV6-5
J: TRBJ1-2

DNA: TGCAGCGTCGAGGGACAGGAAGACTCTGGAAACACCATATATTTT
CDR3: CSVEGQEDSGNTIYF
size: .
D: TRBD1
V: TRBV29-1
J: TRBJ1-3

DNA: TGTGCCAGCAGTGAAGAGGGACAGGGTTTCGCCGGCTACACCTTC
CDR3: CASSEEGQGFAGYTF
size: few
D: TRBD1
V: TRBV6-1
J: TRBJ1-2

DNA: TGCGCCAGCAGTGACCCCCCGGGACAACCAACAGATACGCAGTATTTT
CDR3: CASSDPPGQPTDTQYF
size: .
D: .
V: TRBV10-2
J: TRBJ2-3

DNA: TGCGCCAGCAGCCAAGATAGCGGGGGCCGGGTGACGCAGTATTTT
CDR3: CASSQDSGGRVTQYF
size: .
D: TRBD2
V: TRBV4-1
J: TRBJ2-3

DNA: TGTGCCAGCAGCTTGGAGGGGAATCAGTACTTC
CDR3: CASSLEGNQYF
size: .
D: .
V: TRBV5-4
J: TRBJ2-7

DNA: TGTGCCAGCAGTATGGGACAGGGGCTGTATGGCTACACCTTC
CDR3: CASSMGQGLYGYTF
size: .
D: TRBD1
V: TRBV6-5
J: TRBJ1-2

DNA: TGTGCCAGCAGCGCCGGGACAGGGGTATTCGAGCAGTTCTTC
CDR3: CASSAGTGVFEQFF
size: .
D: TRBD1
V: TRBV7-9
J: TRBJ2-1

DNA: TGTGCCAGCAGTCTCACCCTCGGACTCCCTGAGGTCCCTACGCAGTATTTT
CDR3: CASSLTLGLPEVPTQYF
size: once
D: .
V: TRBV6-2/TRBV6-3
J: TRBJ2-3

DNA: TGTGCCAGCAGCTTATCTGGGCAGATAAACACAGATACGCAGTATTTT
CDR3: CASSLSGQINTDTQYF
size: .
D: .
V: TRBV11-3
J: TRBJ2-3